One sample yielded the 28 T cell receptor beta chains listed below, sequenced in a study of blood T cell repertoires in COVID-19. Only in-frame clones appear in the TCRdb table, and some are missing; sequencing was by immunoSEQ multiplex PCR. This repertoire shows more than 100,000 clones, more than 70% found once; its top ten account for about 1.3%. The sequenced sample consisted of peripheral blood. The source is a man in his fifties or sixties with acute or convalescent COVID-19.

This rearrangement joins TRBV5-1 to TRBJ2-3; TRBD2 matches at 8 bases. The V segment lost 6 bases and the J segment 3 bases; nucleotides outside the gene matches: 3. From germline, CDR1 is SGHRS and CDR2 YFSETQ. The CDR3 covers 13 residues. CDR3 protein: CASKRGLTDTQYF. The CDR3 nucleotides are TGCGCCAGCAAGCGGGGGCTTACAGATACGCAGTATTTT.

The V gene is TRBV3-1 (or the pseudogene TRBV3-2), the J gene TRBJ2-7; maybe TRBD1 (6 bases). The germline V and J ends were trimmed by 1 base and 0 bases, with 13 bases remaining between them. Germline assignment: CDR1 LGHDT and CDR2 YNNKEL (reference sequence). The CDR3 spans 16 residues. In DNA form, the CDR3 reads TGTGCCAGCAGCCAAGGGGCAGGGGTCACCTCCTACGAGCAGTACTTC. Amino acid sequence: CASSQGAGVTSYEQYF.

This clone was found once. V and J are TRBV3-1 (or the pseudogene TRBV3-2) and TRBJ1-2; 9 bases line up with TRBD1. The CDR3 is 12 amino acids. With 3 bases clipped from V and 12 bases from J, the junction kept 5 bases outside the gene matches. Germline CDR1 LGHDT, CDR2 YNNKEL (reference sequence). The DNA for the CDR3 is TGTGCCAGCAGCCACGGTACAGGGGGCCACACCTTC. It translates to CASSHGTGGHTF.

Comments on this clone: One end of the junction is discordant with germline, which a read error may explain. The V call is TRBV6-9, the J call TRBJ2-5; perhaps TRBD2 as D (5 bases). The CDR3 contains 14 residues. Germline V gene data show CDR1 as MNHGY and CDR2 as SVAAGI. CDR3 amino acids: CASSFVGVWESQYF. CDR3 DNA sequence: TGTGCCAGCAGTTTTGTCGGGGTGTGGGAGAGCCAGTACTTC.

The DNA of the CDR3 is TGTGCCACCAGTGCTGGGTCGGGAGCGGTTGAGCAGTACTTC. Translating it yields CATSAGSGAVEQYF. The chain links TRBV24-1 to TRBJ2-7; tentatively, D is TRBD2 (6 bases). The germline V gene has CDR1 KGHDR and CDR2 SFDVKD. Trimming removed 5 bases at V and 7 bases at J, with 17 bases between. This CDR3 has 14 residues.

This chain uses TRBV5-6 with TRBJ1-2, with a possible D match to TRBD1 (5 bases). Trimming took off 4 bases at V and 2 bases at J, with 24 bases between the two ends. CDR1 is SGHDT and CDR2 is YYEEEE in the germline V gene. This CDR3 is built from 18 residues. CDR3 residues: CASSPPLPTETVNYGYTF. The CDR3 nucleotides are TGTGCCAGCAGCCCCCCCCTACCGACAGAGACTGTCAACTATGGCTACACCTTC. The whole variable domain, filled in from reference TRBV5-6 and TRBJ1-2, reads DAGVTQSPTHLIKTRGQQVTLRCSPKSGHDTVSWYQQALGQGPQFIFQYYEEEERQRGNFPDRFSGHQFPNYSSELNVNALLLGDSALYLCASSPPLPTETVNYGYTFGSGTRLTVV.

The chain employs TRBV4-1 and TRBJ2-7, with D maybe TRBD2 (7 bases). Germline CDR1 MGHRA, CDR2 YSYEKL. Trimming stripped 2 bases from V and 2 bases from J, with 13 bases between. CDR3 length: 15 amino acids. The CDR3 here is CASSQISGTTYEQYF. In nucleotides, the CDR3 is TGCGCCAGCAGCCAAATAAGCGGGACAACCTACGAGCAGTACTTC.

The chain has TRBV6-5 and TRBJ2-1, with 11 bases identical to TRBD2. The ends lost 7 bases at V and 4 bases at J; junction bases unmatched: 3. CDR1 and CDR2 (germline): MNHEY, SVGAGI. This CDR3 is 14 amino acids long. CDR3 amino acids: CASTPSGGYNEQFF. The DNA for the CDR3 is TGTGCCAGCACCCCTAGCGGGGGGTACAATGAGCAGTTCTTC.

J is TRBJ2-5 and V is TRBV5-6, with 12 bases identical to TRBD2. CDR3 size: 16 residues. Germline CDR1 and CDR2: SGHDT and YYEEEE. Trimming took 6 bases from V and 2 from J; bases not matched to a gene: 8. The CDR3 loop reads CASNVGLAGPQETQYF. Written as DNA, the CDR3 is TGTGCCAGCAACGTAGGACTAGCGGGGCCACAAGAGACCCAGTACTTC.

DNA for the CDR3: TGCAGCGTTGGGGACAGGGCTAATGAAAAACTGTTTTTT. Translated, it gives CSVGDRANEKLFF. The chain employs TRBV29-1 and TRBJ1-4, with TRBD1 matching over 9 bases. This CDR3 is 13 amino acids long. The V segment lost 4 bases and the J segment 3 bases; nucleotides outside the gene matches: 0. Germline assignment: CDR1 SQVTM and CDR2 ANQGSEA.

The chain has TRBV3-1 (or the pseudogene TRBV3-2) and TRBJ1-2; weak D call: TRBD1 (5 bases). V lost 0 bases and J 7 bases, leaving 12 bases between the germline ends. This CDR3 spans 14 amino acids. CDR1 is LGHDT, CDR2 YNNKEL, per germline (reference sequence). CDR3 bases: TGTGCCAGCAGCCAAGAACAGGTCCCTGCTGGCTACACCTTC. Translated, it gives CASSQEQVPAGYTF.

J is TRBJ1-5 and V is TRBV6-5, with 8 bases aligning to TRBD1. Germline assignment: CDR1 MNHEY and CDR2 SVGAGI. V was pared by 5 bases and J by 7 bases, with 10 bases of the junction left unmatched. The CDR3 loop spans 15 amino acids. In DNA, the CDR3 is TGTGCCAGCAGTACAGGACAGGGACGGGGACAGCCCCAGCATTTT. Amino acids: CASSTGQGRGQPQHF.

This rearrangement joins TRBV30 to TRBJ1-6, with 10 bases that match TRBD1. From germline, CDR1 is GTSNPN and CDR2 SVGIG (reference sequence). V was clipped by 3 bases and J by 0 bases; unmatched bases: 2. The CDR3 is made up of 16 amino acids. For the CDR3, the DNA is TGTGCCTGGAGGGGACAGGGGAGCTCCTATAATTCACCCCTCCACTTT. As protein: CAWRGQGSSYNSPLHF.

This CDR3 reads CASSVGDSDISGNTIYF. The CDR3 region has the DNA TGTGCCAGCAGCGTAGGGGACAGCGATATCTCTGGAAACACCATATATTTT. The rearrangement uses TRBV7-9 and TRBJ1-3, with 7 bases identical to TRBD1. This CDR3 region has 17 residues. Germline CDR1 and CDR2: SEHNR and FQNEAQ (reference sequence). V dropped 5 bases and J dropped 0; count of bases not matched to a gene: 10.

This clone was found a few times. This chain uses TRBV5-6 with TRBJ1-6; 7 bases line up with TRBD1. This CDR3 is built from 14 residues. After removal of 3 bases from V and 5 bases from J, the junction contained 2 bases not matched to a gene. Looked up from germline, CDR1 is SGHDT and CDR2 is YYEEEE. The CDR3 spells CASSSGTDNSPLHF. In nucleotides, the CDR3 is TGTGCCAGCAGCTCCGGGACAGATAATTCACCCCTCCACTTT.

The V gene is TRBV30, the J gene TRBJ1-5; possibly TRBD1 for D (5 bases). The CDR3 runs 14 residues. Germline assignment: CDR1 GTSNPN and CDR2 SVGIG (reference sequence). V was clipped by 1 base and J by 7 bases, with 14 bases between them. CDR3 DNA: TGTGCCTGGAGTGAATGCAGGGCGAGGCAGCCCCAGCATTTT. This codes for CAWSECRARQPQHF.

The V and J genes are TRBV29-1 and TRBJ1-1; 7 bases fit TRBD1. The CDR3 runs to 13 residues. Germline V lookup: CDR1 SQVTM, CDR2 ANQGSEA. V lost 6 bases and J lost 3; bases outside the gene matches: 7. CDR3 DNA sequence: TGCAGCGTAAAGGGGGCCATGTACACTGAAGCTTTCTTT. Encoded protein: CSVKGAMYTEAFF.

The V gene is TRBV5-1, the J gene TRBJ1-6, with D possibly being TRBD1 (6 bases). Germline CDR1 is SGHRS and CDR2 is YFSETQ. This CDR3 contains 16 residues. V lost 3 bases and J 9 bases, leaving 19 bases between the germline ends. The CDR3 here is CASSSDLQVGASPLHF. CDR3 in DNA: TGCGCCAGCAGCTCCGACCTCCAAGTGGGGGCTTCACCCCTCCACTTT.

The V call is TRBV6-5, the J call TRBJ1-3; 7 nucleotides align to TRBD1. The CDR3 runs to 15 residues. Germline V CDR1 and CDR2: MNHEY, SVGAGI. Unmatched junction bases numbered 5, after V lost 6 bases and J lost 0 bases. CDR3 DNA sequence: TGTGCCAGCAGCAGAGACAGGGTCTCTGGAAACACCATATATTTT. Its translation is CASSRDRVSGNTIYF.

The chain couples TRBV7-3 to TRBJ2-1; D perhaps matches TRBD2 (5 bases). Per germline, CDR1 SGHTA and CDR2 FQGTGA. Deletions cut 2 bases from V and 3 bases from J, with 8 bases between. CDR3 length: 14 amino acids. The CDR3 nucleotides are TGTGCCAGCAGCTTAGGAGGCGACTACAATGAGCAGTTCTTC. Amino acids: CASSLGGDYNEQFF.

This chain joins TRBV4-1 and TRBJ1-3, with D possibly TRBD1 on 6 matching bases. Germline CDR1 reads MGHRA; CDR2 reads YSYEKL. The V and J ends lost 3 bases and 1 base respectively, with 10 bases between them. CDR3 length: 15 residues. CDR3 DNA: TGCGCCAGCAGCCACACACAGGGATCTGGAAACACCATATATTTT. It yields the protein CASSHTQGSGNTIYF.

This CDR3 reads CASSRQGLQSSYNEQFF. The CDR3 DNA is TGTGCCAGCAGCCGACAGGGACTCCAGAGCTCCTACAATGAGCAGTTCTTC. The chain combines TRBV6-6 with TRBJ2-1, with a weak D call TRBD1 (7 bases). With 6 bases removed from V and 0 bases from J, the gap between germline ends came to 18 bases. This CDR3 is 17 amino acids long. The V gene's germline CDR1 is MNHNY and CDR2 SVGAGI (reference sequence).

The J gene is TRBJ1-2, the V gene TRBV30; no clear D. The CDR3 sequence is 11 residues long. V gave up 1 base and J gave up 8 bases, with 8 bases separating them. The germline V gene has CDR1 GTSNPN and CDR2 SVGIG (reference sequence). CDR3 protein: CAWSDGEGYTF. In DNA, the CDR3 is TGTGCCTGGAGTGATGGGGAGGGCTACACCTTC.

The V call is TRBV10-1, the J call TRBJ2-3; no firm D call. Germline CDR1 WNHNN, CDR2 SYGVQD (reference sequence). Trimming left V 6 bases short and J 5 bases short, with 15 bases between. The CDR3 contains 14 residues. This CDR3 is CASSKNLPQDTQYF. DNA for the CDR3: TGCGCCAGCAGCAAAAACCTTCCACAAGATACGCAGTATTTT.

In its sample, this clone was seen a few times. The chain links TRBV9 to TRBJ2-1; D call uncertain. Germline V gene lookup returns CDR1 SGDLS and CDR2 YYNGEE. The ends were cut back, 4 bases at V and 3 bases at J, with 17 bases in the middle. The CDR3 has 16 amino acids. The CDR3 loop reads CASSPLIGGRYNEQFF. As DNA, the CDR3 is TGTGCCAGCAGCCCACTTATCGGCGGTCGCTACAATGAGCAGTTCTTC. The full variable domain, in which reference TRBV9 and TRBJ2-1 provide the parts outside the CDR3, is DSGVTQTPKHLITATGQRVTLRCSPRSGDLSVYWYQQSLDQGLQFLIQYYNGEERAKGNILERFSAQQFPDLHSELNLSSLELGDSALYFCASSPLIGGRYNEQFFGPGTRLTVL.

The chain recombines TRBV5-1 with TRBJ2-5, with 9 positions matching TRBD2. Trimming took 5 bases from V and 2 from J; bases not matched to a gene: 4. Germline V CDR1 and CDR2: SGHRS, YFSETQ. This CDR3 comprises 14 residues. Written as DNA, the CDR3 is TGCGCCAGCAGAGCGACTAGCGGACAAGAGACCCAGTACTTC. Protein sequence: CASRATSGQETQYF. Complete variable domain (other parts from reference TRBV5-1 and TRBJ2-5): KAGVTQTPRYLIKTRGQQVTLSCSPISGHRSVSWYQQTPGQGLQFLFEYFSETQRNKGNFPGRFSGRQFSNSRSEMNVSTLELGDSALYLCASRATSGQETQYFGPGTRLLVL.

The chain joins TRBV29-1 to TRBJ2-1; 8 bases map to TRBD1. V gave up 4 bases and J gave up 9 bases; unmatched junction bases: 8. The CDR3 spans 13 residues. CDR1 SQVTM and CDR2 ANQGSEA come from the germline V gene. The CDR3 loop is CSVVGTGQGEQFF. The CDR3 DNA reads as TGCAGCGTTGTGGGGACAGGTCAGGGTGAGCAGTTCTTC.

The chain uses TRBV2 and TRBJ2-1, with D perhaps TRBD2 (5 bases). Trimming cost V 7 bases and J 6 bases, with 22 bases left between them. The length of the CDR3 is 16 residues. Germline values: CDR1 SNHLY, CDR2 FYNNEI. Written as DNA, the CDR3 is TGTGCCAGCACGCGTGAGACTACGCCTGGTCTCAATGAGCAGTTCTTC. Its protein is CASTRETTPGLNEQFF.